Reported below is one T cell receptor beta chain. Its specificity is unknown. The data belong to a study of T cell repertoires in cytomegalovirus infection. Germline V lookup: CDR1 MNHEY, CDR2 SVGEGT. This CDR3 region has 19 residues. Trimming removed 4 bases from V and 3 bases from J, with 26 bases in between. Via MiXCR, TCRdb re-called the reads, giving one row per CDR3 protein. The sample includes roughly 120,000 distinct CDR3 sequences, 29% of them seen just once. Sequenced here: CD8+ T cells from cultured PBMCs, sampled from culture after CMV antigen stimulation. The chain is built from TRBV6-2 or TRBV6-3 and TRBJ2-3; D is perhaps TRBD1 or TRBD2 (5 bases each). This TCR was sampled from a human donor in good health (CMV status not recorded). Some clones in this sample may be carry-over from other donors' samples. The chain's CDR3 is CASSWGRPDTLKRTDTQYF. The DNA of the CDR3 is TGTGCCAGCAGTTGGGGGAGACCGGACACCCTTAAGAGGACAGATACGCAGTATTTT.